This T cell receptor (beta chain) was captured by sequencing in a study of identical twins (TCRdb year 2016). Context from the whole study: The study deep-sequenced TCR alpha and beta repertoires from monozygotic twins, unrelated adults of various ages and cord blood to test whether fetal clonotypes persist. Replicate twin experiments were performed at different times using different library preparation protocols to rule out contamination.

This clonotype was counted at least ten times. The antigen it recognizes is unknown. No clone much larger than this one lies a single base away; base qualities are absent. Preparation of the library involved 5' RACE. For sequencing, an Illumina HiSeq 2000 was employed. Template switching introduced a universal primer binding site; the final cDNA contained a unique molecular identifier, enabling accurate counting of TCR cDNA molecules. Specific primers in the conserved constant-segment region were used to synthesize first-strand cDNA for the TCR alpha and beta chains. Each cDNA library was double barcoded, with a SMART-Mk sample barcode plus Illumina barcodes, to control for contamination. Two successive PCR steps introduced TruSeq adapter sequences along with Illumina sample barcodes. The TCR alpha and beta cDNA libraries were sequenced on the Illumina HiSeq platform using custom primers. As for the original processing: MiGEC was used to process raw reads and extract unique molecular identifiers, and MiXCR was used to find CDR3 positions. Recombination models were inferred per individual with the repgenHMM and IGoR tools using an EM algorithm. Shared clonotype analysis was performed with the tcR package in R, normalizing sharing by the product of cloneset sizes. Out-of-frame nonproductive sequences were analyzed to study raw recombination free of thymic and clonal selection effects. TCRdb took the public reads, trimmed them with fastp at Q25, ran MiXCR for clone calling and kept in-frame beta chains. Records with the same CDR3 protein are collapsed into one entry carrying the most frequent genes and DNA. The V and J calls and clone size come from TCRdb's table, not from the authors' own analysis. This sample holds 200,000 to 250,000 distinct CDR3 sequences; about 7.5% were observed only once. The ten largest make up 5.4% of the sample.

General findings and caveats noted by the study authors: Invariant T cells such as MAIT and iNKT could partly confound zero-insertion analyses, although diverse VJ usage argued against such confounding for most clonotypes. Out-of-frame TCR alpha sequences shared between twins showed an excess of low generation-probability sequences compared with coincidental sharing between unrelated individuals. The excess sharing between twins in beta out-of-frame sequences was weaker because fewer shared sequences reduced the signal-to-noise ratio. Because the same donors could not be followed over many years, the conclusions depended on cross-sectional statistical analysis. In monozygotic twins, recombination models systematically underestimated out-of-frame TCR alpha sharing, but the models matched the sharing seen between unrelated individuals. Abundant cord blood beta clonotypes carried fewer insertions; young adult naive repertoires showed a weaker similar trend, while memory repertoires showed none.

Every donor in the study was a healthy Caucasian. The twin cohort consisted of three pairs of female monozygotic twins, all aged about 18 to 30 years. Positive isolation kits from Invitrogen were used to isolate CD4+ and CD8+ T cell populations. In addition, the sample was reused for a study of yellow fever vaccine responses in identical twins. The second study, in turn, reports: The T cell response to vaccination in identical twins was reported by the authors to appear partly convergent and partly personalized. In the study, vaccine-responding T cell clones were precisely tracked in identical twins.

The TCR was taken from a woman aged 18-29 years in good health. Sequencing input: CD8+ T cells sorted from blood.

The sequenced DNA: TGTGCCAGCAGTCCGGGACTAGCGGGGCCTCAAGAGACCCAGTACTTC. Translation gives CASSPGLAGPQETQYF. The chain joins TRBV6-1 to TRBJ2-5; TRBD2 matches 13 bases in the middle. From the cysteine up to the phenylalanine, the CDR3 has a length of 16 residues. The entry retains the CDR3 DNA only, 48 bases that are in frame from base 1. V loses 5 bases at its end and J loses 2 bases; junction bases beyond the gene matches: 5. The germline V gene provides CDR1 MNHNS and CDR2 SASEGT.